This T cell receptor (beta chain) stems from a study of T cell responses to AZD1222 COVID-19 vaccine. Study-wide findings and caveats: Baseline seropositivity occurred in only six or seven AZD1222 recipients. Unmutated regions of variants are reportedly targeted by nearly half of spike-specific TCRs.

The assay was immunoSEQ multiplex PCR, and TCRdb's table has in-frame clones only and misses some. Among around 94,000 clones listed, around nine tenths were seen once. In the case of this clone: Its specificity is unknown.

The TCR comes from an adult in good health. Sequenced material: peripheral blood, taken on day 0 of AZD1222 vaccination.

The chain's CDR3 is CASSVGGHEQYF. CDR3 nucleotides: TGTGCCAGCAGTGTAGGGGGGCACGAGCAGTACTTC. The rearrangement joins TRBV2 to TRBJ2-7; the D call may be TRBD1 or TRBD2 (6 bases each). CDR3 size: 12 residues. Deletions cut 4 bases from V and 5 bases from J, with 9 bases between. The germline V gene encodes CDR1 SNHLY and CDR2 FYNNEI.